This record covers a single TCR beta chain. Its antigen is not identified. V was clipped by 4 bases and J by 5 bases; unmatched bases: 10. Germline-derived CDR1 and CDR2 are MNHNS and SASEGT. The CDR3 runs to 18 residues. The sample originates from a study of T cell repertoires in cytomegalovirus infection. Study in general: Epitope selection comprised recently identified HLA-C-restricted CMV epitopes and well-studied HLA-B-restricted CMV epitopes. Through public TCR beta signatures, both CMV infection and matching HLA type were indicated. General study points: Cumulative public TCR beta family frequency identified CMV carriers with the relevant HLA. Dominating the ex vivo response were TCR beta clonotypes that were CMV-specific and HLA-C-restricted.

TCRdb independently ran MiXCR on the reads; one entry per CDR3 protein. The table records tens of thousands of distinct CDR3 sequences, under 25% of them present only once. Sequenced here: CD8+ T cells from cultured PBMCs, sampled from culture after CMV antigen stimulation. The sequence came from a human donor in good health (CMV status not recorded). Some clones in this sample may be carry-over from other donors' samples. This sequence joins TRBV6-1 and TRBJ2-1; 14 bases fit TRBD2. The CDR3 sequence is CASSAGGTSGGPHNEQFF. CDR3 DNA sequence: TGTGCCAGCAGTGCCGGCGGGACTAGCGGGGGTCCCCACAATGAGCAGTTCTTC.